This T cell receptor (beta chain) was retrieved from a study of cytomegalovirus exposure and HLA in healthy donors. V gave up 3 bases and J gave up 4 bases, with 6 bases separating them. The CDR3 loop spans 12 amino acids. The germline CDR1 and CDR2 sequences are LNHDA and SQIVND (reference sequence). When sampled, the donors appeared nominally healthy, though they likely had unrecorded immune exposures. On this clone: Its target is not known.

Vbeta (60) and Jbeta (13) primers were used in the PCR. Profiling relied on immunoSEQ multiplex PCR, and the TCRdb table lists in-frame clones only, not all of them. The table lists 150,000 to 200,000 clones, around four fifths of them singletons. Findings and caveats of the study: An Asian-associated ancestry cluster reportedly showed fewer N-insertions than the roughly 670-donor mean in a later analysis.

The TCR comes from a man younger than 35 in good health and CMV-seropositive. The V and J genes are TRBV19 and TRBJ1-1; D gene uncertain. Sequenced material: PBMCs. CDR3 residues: CASSIGSTEAFF. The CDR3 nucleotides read TGTGCCAGTAGTATTGGGAGCACTGAAGCTTTCTTT.